The source of this T cell receptor (beta chain) is a study of shared clonotypes between healthy human individuals (dated by TCRdb to about 2020). About the full investigation: Two women and a few men aged 18 to 49 years were included in the cohort. To estimate repertoire size and how much clonotypes are shared between individuals, the study performed deep sequencing of blood TCR repertoires from roughly five healthy adults. Between about 0.8 and 8.9 billion PBMCs per donor were obtained by leukapheresis. Per donor, three plates each were used for CD4 naive and CD4 memory, two for CD8 naive, and one for CD8 memory. Different laboratories and diverse techniques were used to prepare libraries and sequence TCR repertoires, to increase sequencing depth and limit assay-specific biases.

Using the deep immunoSEQ assay, multiplex PCR amplified TCR CDR3 regions from genomic DNA. Extracted genomic DNA from each cell subset was spread evenly across all wells of several immunoSEQ 96-well plates, with each plate serving as a replicate. For sorted subsets, each replicate PCR was loaded with around 220 ng genomic DNA, equivalent to 32,000 or so T cell genomes. Purified libraries were quantified with a Qubit 3.0 fluorometer, sized on a Bioanalyzer 2100, and re-quantified with the KAPA Library Quantification kit. Every immunoSEQ 96-well plate was sequenced on a dedicated single-read 150-cycle Illumina NextSeq 550 flow cell. In the paper's pipeline: Because only junctional sequences without quality scores were contained in the immunoSEQ output, filtering matching that applied to full-length reads could not be performed. Sequences were annotated with PyIR, a Python wrapper for IgBLAST v1.9, using IMGT germline references to assign V/J genes and CDR3. Reads with weak V/J assignments (E-value above 1e-6), missing CDR3, stop codons, out-of-frame junctions, or ambiguous translated residues were removed. V3J clonotypes were defined by identical inferred V gene, J gene, and CDR3 amino acid sequence. Percentage overlap between repertoires was computed as shared unique clonotypes divided by the size of the smaller repertoire. Three approaches were used to assess repertoire richness: RTK rarefaction, the Chao1 estimator, and Recon v2.1 estimates of unobserved clonotypes. OLGA was used to compute generation probabilities for all TCRbeta clonotypes that the gDNA method yielded from four donors. TCRdb holds this immuneACCESS table with in-frame rearrangements only. Some clones are missing; in checked studies, unresolved V genes explain under half, and the rest has no known cause. V and J calls and clone size come straight from that table; D and trimming were deduced from the DNA. For this sample there are over 950,000 clones; about 72% appear just once. Over 0.8% of the sample rests with the top ten.

Details on this clone: Its target antigen remains unknown. Base qualities are not recorded, but no much larger clone differs from it by a single base.

Overall study outcomes, separate from this receptor: Sampling was limited to blood, and TCR repertoires in tissue likely differ from TCR repertoires in blood. Estimated clonotype richness was generally larger for naive than for memory subsets. Pairwise subsampling indicated that sequencing depth was expected to affect the degree of clonotype sharing among donors. Clonotypes shared by all four sorted-subset donors showed higher generation probabilities than non-shared clonotypes. The genetic and exposure-history diversity represented was limited by the small number of donors. Even with the large sequencing depth, rarefaction of the sorted-subset datasets indicated that sequencing was incomplete. About 4.5% of naive CD4, 3.5% of naive CD8, about 2.1% of memory CD4, and around 0.42% of memory CD8 clonotypes were shared across several donors.

The germline V gene provides CDR1 MDHEN and CDR2 SYDVKM. Inclusive of the bounding cysteine and phenylalanine, the CDR3 is 14 residues long. CDR3 DNA is the only sequence kept; it has 42 bases, read in frame from the first base. Trimming takes 5 bases from V and 3 bases from J, and the germline ends sit 14 bases apart. Healthy HIV-negative adults with no recently reported acute infections or vaccinations were included as donors. Every donor was a Caucasian adult residing in Nashville, Tennessee, USA. CD4+ T cells were enriched by magnetic negative selection, after which naive cells were positively selected on CD45RA and the negative fraction was taken as the memory subset. Blood was collected by leukapheresis, and PBMCs were isolated by Ficoll-Histopaque density gradient centrifugation and then cryopreserved in liquid nitrogen vapor phase. Purity and quantity of every magnetically sorted T cell population were checked by analytical flow cytometry. Each sorted fraction had its genomic DNA isolated and then quantified by UV absorbance on a Nanodrop 2000c.

Input material: memory CD4+ T cells from PBMCs. The cell subset or site label, read with the paper, signifies: CD45RA-negative fraction. The clonotype comes from a young man in good health. Some clones in this sample may be carry-over from other donors' samples. The V and J segments used are TRBV28 and TRBJ2-7; the D gene is possibly TRBD1, with 6 bases matching. CDR3 protein: CASSLGTLVYEQYF. At the DNA level, the sequence is TGTGCCAGCAGTCTCGGGACACTCGTCTACGAGCAGTACTTC.